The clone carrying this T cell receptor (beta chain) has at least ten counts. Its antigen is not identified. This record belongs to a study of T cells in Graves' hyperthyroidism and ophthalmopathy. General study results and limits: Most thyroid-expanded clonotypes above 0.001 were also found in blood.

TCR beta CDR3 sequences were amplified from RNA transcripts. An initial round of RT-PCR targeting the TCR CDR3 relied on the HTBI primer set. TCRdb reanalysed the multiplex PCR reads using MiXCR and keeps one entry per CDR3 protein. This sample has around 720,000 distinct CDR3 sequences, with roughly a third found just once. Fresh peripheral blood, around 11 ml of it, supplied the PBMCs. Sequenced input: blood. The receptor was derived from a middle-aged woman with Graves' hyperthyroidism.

CDR3 sequence: CASGGDRGLYEQYF. DNA for the CDR3: TGTGCCAGCGGGGGGGACAGGGGGCTCTACGAGCAGTACTTC. J is TRBJ2-7 and V is TRBV7-9, with 12 bases fitting TRBD1. Germline V gene lookup returns CDR1 SEHNR and CDR2 FQNEAQ (reference sequence). J was trimmed by 3 bases and V by 8 bases; bases with no gene match: 5. The CDR3 is 14 residues long.